These 28 T cell receptor beta chains share one sample of origin, sequenced in a study of cytomegalovirus exposure and HLA in healthy donors. PCR was performed using 60 Vbeta and 13 Jbeta primers. Method: immunoSEQ multiplex PCR; TCRdb's copy keeps in-frame clones and lacks some. This table has 60,000 to 85,000 clones, 70% to 80% appearing once. Sequences were obtained from PBMCs. Receptor source: a man between 35 and 55 years old in good health and CMV-seronegative.

Only a few counts were recorded for this clone. One junction end disagrees with the germline gene, perhaps due to a read error. V usage is TRBV6-5 and J usage is TRBJ1-1; tentative D call: TRBD1 (5 bases). The germline V gene encodes CDR1 MNHEY and CDR2 SVGAGI. This CDR3 has 14 residues. The CDR3 loop is CASRRTNRNAEAFF. As DNA, the CDR3 is TGTGCCAGCAGACGCACCAACAGGAACGCTGAAGCTTTCTTT.

This clone was observed once. The rearrangement joins TRBV29-1 to TRBJ1-1; possibly TRBD1 for D (6 bases). This CDR3 region has 14 residues. Trimming removed 4 bases from V and 0 bases from J, with 12 bases in between. Germline CDR1 is SQVTM and CDR2 is ANQGSEA. CDR3 region: CSVGTAGMNTEAFF. CDR3 DNA: TGCAGCGTTGGGACAGCAGGTATGAACACTGAAGCTTTCTTT.

The chain joins TRBV4-3 to TRBJ1-2; D might be TRBD1 (6 bases). Germline assignment: CDR1 LGHNA and CDR2 YSLEER. The V end lost 4 bases, the J end lost 0 bases, and 9 bases lay between the germline ends. This CDR3 is built from 14 residues. The CDR3 DNA reads TGCGCCAGCAGCCTAGGGACATCTAACTATGGCTACACCTTC. It yields the protein CASSLGTSNYGYTF.

The V gene is TRBV19, the J gene TRBJ2-1; D unresolved. This CDR3 is 11 amino acids long. The germline V and J ends were trimmed by 6 bases and 6 bases, with 6 bases remaining between them. The germline V gene has CDR1 LNHDA and CDR2 SQIVND (reference sequence). The CDR3 coding sequence is TGTGCCAGTAGACAGCTCAATGAGCAGTTCTTC. Translating gives CASRQLNEQFF.

The chain links TRBV5-8 to TRBJ2-3; the D is unclear. The CDR3 runs to 15 residues. Looked up from germline, CDR1 is SGHTS and CDR2 is YDEGEE. Trimming shortened V by 0 bases and J by 0 bases, and 8 bases separated the two germline ends. The CDR3: CASSLGRISTDTQYF. CDR3 nucleotide sequence: TGTGCCAGCAGCTTGGGCAGGATCAGCACAGATACGCAGTATTTT.

The chain employs TRBV2 and TRBJ2-3; 9 bases are shared with TRBD2. CDR3 length: 17 amino acids. J gave up 4 bases and V 3 bases, and 11 bases lay outside the gene matches. The germline V gene has CDR1 SNHLY and CDR2 FYNNEI. Written as DNA, the CDR3 is TGTGCCAGCAGTGAGCCCCATGCGGGGGGGCGATCAGATACGCAGTATTTT. Its protein is CASSEPHAGGRSDTQYF.

The rearrangement links TRBV11-2 to TRBJ2-1; the match to TRBD1 covers 10 bases. The trim removed 6 bases at V and 4 bases at J, leaving 6 bases unmatched. Germline-derived CDR1 and CDR2 are SGHAT and FQNNGV. The CDR3 consists of 15 residues. CDR3 nucleotides: TGTGCCAGCAGATGGACAGGGGGAAATTACAATGAGCAGTTCTTC. The encoded protein is CASRWTGGNYNEQFF.

This CDR3 is CASSGRDQGFGLYEQYF. The DNA of the CDR3 is TGTGCCAGCAGCGGTAGGGATCAGGGTTTCGGCCTATACGAGCAGTACTTC. This chain links TRBV11-2 with TRBJ2-7; a weak D match, TRBD1 (5 bases). Germline values: CDR1 SGHAT, CDR2 FQNNGV. This CDR3 has 17 amino acids. Deletions cut 5 bases from V and 4 bases from J, with 24 bases between.

The chain couples TRBV10-3 to TRBJ1-2, with 7 bases identical to TRBD1. V trimming: 2 bases; J trimming: 4 bases; junction bases outside the gene matches: 4. CDR3 length equals 14 residues. The germline V gene encodes CDR1 ENHRY and CDR2 SYGVKD. The CDR3 reads CAISEAQGSYGYTF. The CDR3 DNA sequence: TGTGCCATCAGTGAGGCACAGGGGAGCTATGGCTACACCTTC.

The chain links TRBV19 to TRBJ1-2; 7 positions agree with TRBD1. The length of the CDR3 is 15 residues. The trim removed 6 bases at V and 8 bases at J, leaving 15 bases unmatched. Germline-derived CDR1 and CDR2 are LNHDA and SQIVND (reference sequence). CDR3 region: CASSPNDRDGRGYTF. CDR3 DNA: TGTGCCAGTAGCCCTAATGACAGGGATGGTCGAGGCTACACCTTC.

This sequence joins TRBV11-2 and TRBJ1-1; D gene unclear. The CDR3 length is 13 residues. The germline V gene encodes CDR1 SGHAT and CDR2 FQNNGV. The ends were cut back, 4 bases at V and 7 bases at J, with 13 bases in the middle. The CDR3 nucleotides are TGTGCCAGCAGCTCCCCTGGGAGGAGTGAAGCTTTCTTT. It encodes CASSSPGRSEAFF.

The rearrangement uses TRBV7-9 and TRBJ2-2; a possible D gene is TRBD2 (6 bases). This CDR3 has 15 residues. Germline lookup yields CDR1 SEHNR and CDR2 FQNEAQ (reference sequence). The germline V and J ends were trimmed by 4 bases and 2 bases, with 11 bases remaining between them. CDR3 coding DNA: TGTGCCAGCAGCTCCCGGGGGATTAACACCGGGGAGCTGTTTTTT. Translation gives CASSSRGINTGELFF.

Only one count was recorded for this clone. The chain recombines TRBV7-9 with TRBJ1-1; D call uncertain. Germline CDR1 is SEHNR and CDR2 is FQNEAQ (reference sequence). CDR3 length: 15 residues. The V end was cut by 0 bases, the J end by 7 bases, with 15 bases between. The CDR3 DNA reads as TGTGCCAGCAGCTTAGCGGGTGGACTTTCTGGTGAAGCTTTCTTT. Amino acid sequence: CASSLAGGLSGEAFF. The variable domain in full, with the rest retrieved from reference TRBV7-9 and TRBJ1-1, is DTGVSQNPRHKITKRGQNVTFRCDPISEHNRLYWYRQTLGQGPEFLTYFQNEAQLEKSRLLSDRFSAERPKGSFSTLEIQRTEQGDSAMYLCASSLAGGLSGEAFFGQGTRLTVV.

The J gene is TRBJ1-4, the V gene TRBV5-1; 8 nucleotides agree with TRBD1. Germline V gene sequence: CDR1 SGHRS, CDR2 YFSETQ. This CDR3 comprises 14 residues. Trimming removed 0 bases from V and 8 bases from J; junction bases left unmatched: 3. The CDR3 sequence is CASSLEQGGEKLFF. CDR3 sequence (DNA): TGCGCCAGCAGCTTGGAACAGGGGGGGGAAAAACTGTTTTTT.

J is TRBJ2-1 and V is TRBV5-1, with 9 nucleotides matching TRBD2. The germline V gene has CDR1 SGHRS and CDR2 YFSETQ. Trimming at V came to 3 bases and at J to 7 bases, leaving 11 bases not matched to a gene. The CDR3 is 16 amino acids. The CDR3, as DNA: TGCGCCAGCAGCTCCGCGGGAGGGGCTACTCTGAATGAGCAGTTCTTC. This sequence encodes CASSSAGGATLNEQFF.

The V and J genes are TRBV30 and TRBJ2-7; D is unresolved. V was clipped by 0 bases and J by 7 bases, with 7 bases between them. The CDR3 loop spans 11 amino acids. Germline lookup yields CDR1 GTSNPN and CDR2 SVGIG (reference sequence). The CDR3 loop is CAWSVSLEQYF. The CDR3 DNA reads TGTGCCTGGAGTGTATCGTTAGAGCAGTACTTC.

The CDR3 here is CAITPSSYNSPLHF. CDR3 in DNA: TGTGCCATCACACCAAGCTCCTATAATTCACCCCTCCACTTT. This chain uses TRBV7-9 with TRBJ1-6; no clear D gene. The CDR3 is 14 amino acids. CDR1 is SEHNR, CDR2 FQNEAQ, per germline (reference sequence). V gave up 10 bases and J gave up 0 bases, with 10 bases separating them.

The chain has TRBV15 and TRBJ2-3, with TRBD2 as a possible D gene (7 bases). Trimming stripped 3 bases from V and 4 bases from J, with 17 bases between. This CDR3 spans 16 amino acids. Germline CDR1 and CDR2: LNHNV and YYDKDF (reference sequence). CDR3 protein: CATSRGSGGSADTQYF. The DNA of the CDR3 is TGTGCCACCAGCAGGGGATCGGGGGGCAGCGCAGATACGCAGTATTTT.

V and J are TRBV7-2 and TRBJ2-7; possibly TRBD2 for D (6 bases). With 5 bases removed from V and 3 bases from J, the gap between germline ends came to 14 bases. Looked up from germline, CDR1 is SGHTA and CDR2 is FQGNSA. The CDR3 has 14 amino acids. The CDR3 sequence is CASSTGDLHYEQYF. The CDR3 nucleotides read TGTGCCAGCAGCACGGGGGACTTACACTACGAGCAGTACTTC.

The rearrangement uses TRBV9 and TRBJ1-4, with TRBD1 matching over 7 bases. The germline V gene has CDR1 SGDLS and CDR2 YYNGEE. V trimming: 0 bases; J trimming: 5 bases; junction bases outside the gene matches: 4. This CDR3 contains 15 residues. In nucleotides, the CDR3 is TGTGCCAGCAGCGTAGAAGGACAGGAGAATGAAAAACTGTTTTTT. This translates into CASSVEGQENEKLFF.

The chain uses TRBV5-6 and TRBJ1-5; TRBD1 agrees at 7 bases. V shed 3 bases and J 9 bases; nucleotides not matched to a gene: 9. CDR3 length: 14 residues. Per the germline V gene, CDR1 is SGHDT and CDR2 is YYEEEE. CDR3 sequence: CASSWGTADGPQHF. DNA for the CDR3: TGTGCCAGCAGCTGGGGGACAGCAGATGGGCCCCAGCATTTT.

This clone was recorded a few times. The rearrangement links TRBV7-8 to TRBJ2-7; 7 positions match TRBD1. The CDR3 is made up of 13 amino acids. Trimming at V came to 6 bases and at J to 1 base, leaving 3 bases not matched to a gene. Germline V CDR1 and CDR2: SGHVS, FQNEAQ. CDR3 residues: CASRSGQSYEQYF. DNA for the CDR3: TGTGCCAGCAGGTCGGGACAGTCCTACGAGCAGTACTTC.

This clone was seen a handful of times. The V gene is TRBV14, the J gene TRBJ2-5; D is ambiguous. The CDR3 consists of 11 residues. The V end lost 6 bases, the J end lost 7 bases, and 9 bases lay between the germline ends. Germline-derived CDR1 and CDR2 are SGHDN and FVKESK. The CDR3 reads CASSQSGTQYF. Here the CDR3 DNA reads TGTGCCAGCAGTCAATCGGGGACCCAGTACTTC. The full variable domain, with the rest looked up from reference TRBV14 and TRBJ2-5, is EAGVTQFPSHSVIEKGQTVTLRCDPISGHDNLYWYRRVMGKEIKFLLHFVKESKQDESGMPNNRFLAERTGGTYSTLKVQPAELEDSGVYFCASSQSGTQYFGPGTRLLVL.

CDR3 DNA sequence: TGTGCCAGCAGCCGCCCCAATCTCGGTACGCAGTATTTT. The encoded protein is CASSRPNLGTQYF. V usage is TRBV5-4 and J usage is TRBJ2-3; D is unresolved. Germline CDR1 and CDR2: SGHNT and YYREEE (reference sequence). This CDR3 comprises 13 residues. V gave up 4 bases and J gave up 8 bases, with 14 bases separating them.

The chain recombines TRBV11-3 with TRBJ1-2; D gene unclear. CDR3 size: 13 residues. Per germline, CDR1 SGHNT and CDR2 YENEEA. Trimming cost V 0 bases and J 8 bases, with 10 bases left between them. The CDR3, as DNA: TGTGCCAGCAGCTTAGATCCGCCGCGCGGCTACACCTTC. Amino acid sequence: CASSLDPPRGYTF. The variable domain in full, completed from reference TRBV11-3 and TRBJ1-2, reads EAGVVQSPRYKIIEKKQPVAFWCNPISGHNTLYWYLQNLGQGPELLIRYENEEAVDDSQLPKDRFSAERLKGVDSTLKIQPAELGDSAVYLCASSLDPPRGYTFGSGTRLTVV.

The CDR3: CASSGQGIANTGELFF. The CDR3 DNA reads as TGTGCCAGCAGTGGGCAGGGTATCGCGAACACCGGGGAGCTGTTTTTT. V gene TRBV2 combines with J gene TRBJ2-2; tentative D call: TRBD1 (5 bases). V was shortened by 4 bases and J by 0 bases, with 12 bases between the two germline ends. Per the germline V gene, CDR1 is SNHLY and CDR2 is FYNNEI. CDR3 length equals 16 residues.

The rearrangement links TRBV6-1 to TRBJ1-2; D might be TRBD1 (6 bases). This CDR3 contains 15 residues. Germline V lookup: CDR1 MNHNS, CDR2 SASEGT. The ends were cut back, 6 bases at V and 0 bases at J, with 14 bases in the middle. CDR3 in amino acids: CASRNRDTSNYGYTF. CDR3 DNA: TGTGCCAGCAGAAACCGGGACACCTCTAACTATGGCTACACCTTC.

This clone was found once. One end of the junction varies from germline; a read error may be responsible. The V and J genes are TRBV7-9 and TRBJ1-1, with D tentatively TRBD1 (6 bases). Germline values: CDR1 SEHNR, CDR2 FQNEAQ (reference sequence). This CDR3 contains 16 residues. The CDR3 DNA sequence: TGTTCCAGCAGCTTAGGTACAGGGCGAGGAAGTACTGAAGCTTTCTTT. Protein: CSSSLGTGRGSTEAFF. Drawing the rest from reference TRBV7-9 and TRBJ1-1, the complete variable domain is DTGVSQNPRHKITKRGQNVTFRCDPISEHNRLYWYRQTLGQGPEFLTYFQNEAQLEKSRLLSDRFSAERPKGSFSTLEIQRTEQGDSAMYLCSSSLGTGRGSTEAFFGQGTRLTVV.